This paragraph covers one T cell receptor (beta chain) sequence. The data derive from a study of blood T cell repertoires in COVID-19. For the study at large: The United States, Italy and Spain provided the acute and convalescent COVID-19 samples. T cells, B-cell-depleted T cells, or PBMCs supplied cDNA or gDNA.

In the authors' methods: Reference gene primer amplification gave nucleated cell count estimates. Assay: immunoSEQ multiplex PCR; the TCRdb copy retains only in-frame clones and omits some. The V and J calls and clone size were taken over from that table, and D and trimming were inferred from the DNA. The top ten clones hold approximately 2.2% of a sample with about 300,000 clones, 87% of them seen once. This CDR3 comprises 14 residues. Germline V CDR1 and CDR2: MNHNS, SASEGT. V was clipped by 3 bases and J by 3 bases, with 10 bases between them. The clonotype comes from a young man with active or convalescent COVID-19. Sequencing input: peripheral blood. V and J are TRBV6-1 and TRBJ2-3; a weak D match, TRBD2 (6 bases). The chain's CDR3 is CASSELGRTDTQYF. The CDR3 bases are TGTGCCAGCAGTGAGCTGGGGAGGACAGATACGCAGTATTTT.